This TCR beta chain was observed in a study of cytomegalovirus exposure and HLA in healthy donors. About the study: In a later analysis, the 120 or so validation repertoires were reported to have used the same platform as the 650 to 800 first-cohort repertoires.

Produced via immunoSEQ multiplex PCR; TCRdb's table is partial and in-frame only. The table has about 200,000 clones, roughly 88% seen once. The study, taken as a whole, reports: More than 150 TCR beta chains were listed as cytomegalovirus-associated.

About this clone itself: The antigen remains unidentified.

This CDR3 region has 15 residues. The V gene's germline CDR1 is MNHEY and CDR2 SMNVEV (reference sequence). V lost 6 bases and J lost 4, with 18 bases in between. Sequenced sample: PBMCs. The chain joins TRBV27 to TRBJ2-5; a weak D match, TRBD2 (5 bases). The receptor was derived from a woman aged 25 to 39 in good health and CMV-seropositive. CDR3 region: CASSREQRPVETQYF. CDR3 nucleotide sequence: TGTGCCAGCAGCCGGGAACAGAGACCCGTAGAGACCCAGTACTTC.